This T cell receptor beta chain was captured in a study of OX40 agonist ivuxolimab in advanced cancers. As for this clone: Its target is not known.

Study findings and constraints: Relatively little clonal expansion, among the lowest observed, appeared in partial responders at 0.1-3.0 mg/kg.

Profiled with immunoSEQ multiplex PCR; TCRdb holds only in-frame clones, not every one. Of about 53,000 clones listed, about four fifths are singletons. Trimming removed 2 bases from V and 0 bases from J, with 7 bases in between. Germline assignment: CDR1 MDHEN and CDR2 SYDVKM. This CDR3 spans 14 amino acids. J is TRBJ1-1 and V is TRBV28; D unresolved. Sample: CD4+ or CD8+ T cells sorted from blood, taken in a trial of the OX40 agonist ivuxolimab. This TCR came from an adult with an advanced solid tumor such as melanoma, head and neck, liver or kidney cancer. In nucleotides, the CDR3 is TGTGCCAGCAGTTTAGTACAGATGAACACTGAAGCTTTCTTT. It encodes CASSLVQMNTEAFF.